This TCR beta chain was recovered during a study of cytomegalovirus exposure and HLA in healthy donors. This clone was seen only a few times. In germline, CDR1 is LGHNA, CDR2 YSLEER. The CDR3 spans 13 residues. The V end was cut by 1 base, the J end by 5 bases, with 7 bases between. 13 Jbeta primers and 60 Vbeta primers were used for the PCR. TCRdb's table, derived via immunoSEQ multiplex PCR, lists solely in-frame clones and lacks some. The data show 150,000 to 200,000 clones, with around 85% seen just once and about 0.85% held by the top ten. Material: PBMCs. The clonotype was recovered from a woman between 25 and 40 years old in good health and CMV-seronegative. The V gene is TRBV4-3, the J gene TRBJ2-3; D is ambiguous. CDR3 nucleotides: TGCGCCAGCAGCCAAGCGTTGCGAGATACGCAGTATTTT. Its translation is CASSQALRDTQYF.